The subject of this entry is one T cell receptor beta chain. This record belongs to a study of blood T cell repertoires in COVID-19. As for the study in general: Samples representing acute and convalescent COVID-19 were sourced from the United States, Italy and Spain. PBMCs, B-cell-depleted T cells, or T cells provided the cDNA or gDNA that made up the material.

In the authors' methods: Estimated nucleated cell counts came from reference gene primer amplification. Profiled with immunoSEQ multiplex PCR; TCRdb holds only in-frame clones, not every one. D and trimming come from the DNA, and the V and J calls and clone size come from that table. The sample holds tens of thousands of clones, over 75% seen once. V was trimmed by 5 bases and J by 5 bases, leaving 16 bases between them. The CDR3 consists of 14 residues. CDR1 is SEHNR, CDR2 FQNEAQ, per germline (reference sequence). This TCR was sampled from a human donor in a cohort sampled during active COVID-19. V is TRBV7-9 and J is TRBJ2-7, with D uncertain. Input material: peripheral blood. CDR3 sequence: CASSPAAWSHEQYF. The CDR3 nucleotides read TGTGCCAGCAGCCCGGCGGCCTGGTCCCACGAGCAGTACTTC.